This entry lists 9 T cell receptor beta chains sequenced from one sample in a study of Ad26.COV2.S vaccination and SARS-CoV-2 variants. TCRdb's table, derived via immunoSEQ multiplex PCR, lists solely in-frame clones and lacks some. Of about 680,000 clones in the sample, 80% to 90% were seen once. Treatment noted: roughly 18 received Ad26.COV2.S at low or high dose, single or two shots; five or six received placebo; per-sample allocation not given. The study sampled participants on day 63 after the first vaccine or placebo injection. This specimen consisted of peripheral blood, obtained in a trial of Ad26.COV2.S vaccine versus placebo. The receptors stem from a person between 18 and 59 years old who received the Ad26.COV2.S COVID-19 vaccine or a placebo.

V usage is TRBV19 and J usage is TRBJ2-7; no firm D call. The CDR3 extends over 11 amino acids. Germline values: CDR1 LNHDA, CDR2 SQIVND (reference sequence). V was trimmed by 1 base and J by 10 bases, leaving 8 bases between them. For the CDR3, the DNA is TGTGCCAGTAGTATAGGGGAAGAACAGTACTTC. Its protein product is CASSIGEEQYF. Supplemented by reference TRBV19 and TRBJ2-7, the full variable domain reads DGGITQSPKYLFRKEGQNVTLSCEQNLNHDAMYWYRQDPGQGLRLIYYSQIVNDFQKGDIAEGYSVSREKKESFPLTVTSAQKNPTAFYLCASSIGEEQYFGPGTRLTVT.

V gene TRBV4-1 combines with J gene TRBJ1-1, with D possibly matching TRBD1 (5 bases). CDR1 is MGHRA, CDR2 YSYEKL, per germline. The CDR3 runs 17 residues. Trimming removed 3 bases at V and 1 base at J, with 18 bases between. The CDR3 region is CASSQPGLGAGNTEAFF. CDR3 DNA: TGCGCCAGCAGCCAGCCGGGACTCGGGGCCGGGAACACTGAAGCTTTCTTT.

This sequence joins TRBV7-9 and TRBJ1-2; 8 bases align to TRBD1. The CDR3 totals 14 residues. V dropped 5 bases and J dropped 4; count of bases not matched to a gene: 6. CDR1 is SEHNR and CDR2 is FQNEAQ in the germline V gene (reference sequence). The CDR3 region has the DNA TGTGCCAGCAGCCCCCGCACAGGGGGCTATGGCTACACCTTC. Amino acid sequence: CASSPRTGGYGYTF.

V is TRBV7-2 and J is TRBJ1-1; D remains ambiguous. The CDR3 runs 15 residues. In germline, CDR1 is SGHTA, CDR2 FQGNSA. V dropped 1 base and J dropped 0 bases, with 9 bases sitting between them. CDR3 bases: TGTGCCAGCAGCTTAGTTGGAGGTATGAACACTGAAGCTTTCTTT. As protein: CASSLVGGMNTEAFF.

The CDR3 nucleotides read TGTGCCAGCTCCCCTGACAGGGTCTGGAACACTGAAGCTTTCTTT. Translating it yields CASSPDRVWNTEAFF. The V call is TRBV18, the J call TRBJ1-1; 7 bases fit TRBD1. The germline gives CDR1 KGHSH, CDR2 LQKENI. The CDR3 totals 15 residues. V was pared by 6 bases and J by 1 base, with 8 bases of the junction left unmatched.

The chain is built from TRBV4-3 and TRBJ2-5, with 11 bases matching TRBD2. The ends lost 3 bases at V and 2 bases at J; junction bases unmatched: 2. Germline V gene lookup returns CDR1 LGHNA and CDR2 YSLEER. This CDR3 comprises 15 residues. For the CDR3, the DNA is TGCGCCAGCAGCCAGATAGCGGGGGGGCAAGAGACCCAGTACTTC. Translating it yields CASSQIAGGQETQYF.

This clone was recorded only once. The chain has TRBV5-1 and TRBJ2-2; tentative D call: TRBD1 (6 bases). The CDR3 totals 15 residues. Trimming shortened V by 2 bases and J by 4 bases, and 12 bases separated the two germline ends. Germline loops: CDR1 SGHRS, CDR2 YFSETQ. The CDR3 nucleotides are TGCGCCAGCAGCTTCGTGGGGGCGGGCACCGGGGAGCTGTTTTTT. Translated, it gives CASSFVGAGTGELFF.

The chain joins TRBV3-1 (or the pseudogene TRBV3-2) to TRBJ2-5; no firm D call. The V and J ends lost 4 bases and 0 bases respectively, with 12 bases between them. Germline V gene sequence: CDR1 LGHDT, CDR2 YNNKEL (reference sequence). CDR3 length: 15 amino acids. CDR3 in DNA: TGTGCCAGCAGCCGCCGGGCAACGTACCAAGAGACCCAGTACTTC. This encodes CASSRRATYQETQYF.

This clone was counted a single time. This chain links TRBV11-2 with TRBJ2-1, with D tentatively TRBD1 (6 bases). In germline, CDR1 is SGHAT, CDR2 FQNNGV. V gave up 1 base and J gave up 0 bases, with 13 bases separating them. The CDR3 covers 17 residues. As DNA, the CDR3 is TGTGCCAGCAGCTTAGTGGGGGCCCGGAGCTCCTACAATGAGCAGTTCTTC. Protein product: CASSLVGARSSYNEQFF. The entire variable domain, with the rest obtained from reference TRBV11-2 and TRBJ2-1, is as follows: EAGVAQSPRYKIIEKRQSVAFWCNPISGHATLYWYQQILGQGPKLLIQFQNNGVVDDSQLPKDRFSAERLKGVDSTLKIQPAKLEDSAVYLCASSLVGARSSYNEQFFGPGTRLTVL.